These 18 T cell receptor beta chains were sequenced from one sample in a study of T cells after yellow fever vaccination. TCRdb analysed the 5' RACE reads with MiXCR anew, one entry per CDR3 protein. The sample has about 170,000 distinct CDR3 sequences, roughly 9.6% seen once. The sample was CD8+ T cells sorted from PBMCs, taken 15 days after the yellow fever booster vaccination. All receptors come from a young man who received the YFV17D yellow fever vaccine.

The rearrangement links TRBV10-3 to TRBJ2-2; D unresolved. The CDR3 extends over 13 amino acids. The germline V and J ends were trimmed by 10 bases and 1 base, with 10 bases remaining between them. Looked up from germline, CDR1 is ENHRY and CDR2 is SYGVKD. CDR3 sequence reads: CATADRNTGELFF. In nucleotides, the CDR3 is TGTGCCACCGCGGACCGGAACACCGGGGAGCTGTTTTTT.

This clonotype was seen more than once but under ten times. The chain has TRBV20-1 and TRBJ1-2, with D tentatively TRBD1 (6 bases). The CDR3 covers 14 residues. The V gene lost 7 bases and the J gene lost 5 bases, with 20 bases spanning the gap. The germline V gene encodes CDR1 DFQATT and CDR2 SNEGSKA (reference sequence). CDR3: CSVEEGRGAYGYTF. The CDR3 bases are TGCAGTGTTGAAGAAGGCAGGGGCGCTTATGGCTACACCTTC.

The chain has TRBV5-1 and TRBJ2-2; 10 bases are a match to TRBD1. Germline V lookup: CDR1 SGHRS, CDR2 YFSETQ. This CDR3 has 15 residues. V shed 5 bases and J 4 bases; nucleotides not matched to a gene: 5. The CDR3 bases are TGCGCCAGCAGACGGGGACAGGGGCCCACCGGGGAGCTGTTTTTT. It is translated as CASRRGQGPTGELFF. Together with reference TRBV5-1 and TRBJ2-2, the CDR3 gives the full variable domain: KAGVTQTPRYLIKTRGQQVTLSCSPISGHRSVSWYQQTPGQGLQFLFEYFSETQRNKGNFPGRFSGRQFSNSRSEMNVSTLELGDSALYLCASRRGQGPTGELFFGEGSRLTVL.

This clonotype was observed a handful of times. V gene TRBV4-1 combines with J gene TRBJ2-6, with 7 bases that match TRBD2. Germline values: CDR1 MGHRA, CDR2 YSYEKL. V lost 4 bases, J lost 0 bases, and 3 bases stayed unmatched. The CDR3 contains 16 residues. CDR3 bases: TGCGCCAGCAGCCGTCCGGGGGGCTCTGGGGCCAACGTCCTGACTTTC. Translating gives CASSRPGGSGANVLTF.

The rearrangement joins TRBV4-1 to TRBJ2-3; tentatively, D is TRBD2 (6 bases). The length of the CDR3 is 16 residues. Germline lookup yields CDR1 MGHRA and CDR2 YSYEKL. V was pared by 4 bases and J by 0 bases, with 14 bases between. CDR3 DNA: TGCGCCAGCAGCCCGGGGCGGGGACCTAGCACAGATACGCAGTATTTT. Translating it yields CASSPGRGPSTDTQYF.

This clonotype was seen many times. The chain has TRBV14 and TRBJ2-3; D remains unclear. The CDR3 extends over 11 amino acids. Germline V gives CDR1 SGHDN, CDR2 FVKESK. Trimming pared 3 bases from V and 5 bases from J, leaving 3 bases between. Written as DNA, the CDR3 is TGTGCCAGCAGCCACCGAGATACGCAGTATTTT. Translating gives CASSHRDTQYF.

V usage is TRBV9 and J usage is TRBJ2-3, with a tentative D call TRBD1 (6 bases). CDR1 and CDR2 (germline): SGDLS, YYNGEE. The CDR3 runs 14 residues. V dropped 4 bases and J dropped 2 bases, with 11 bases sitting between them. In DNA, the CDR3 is TGTGCCAGCAGCTTCGCAGGGGCCACAGATACGCAGTATTTT. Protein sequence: CASSFAGATDTQYF.

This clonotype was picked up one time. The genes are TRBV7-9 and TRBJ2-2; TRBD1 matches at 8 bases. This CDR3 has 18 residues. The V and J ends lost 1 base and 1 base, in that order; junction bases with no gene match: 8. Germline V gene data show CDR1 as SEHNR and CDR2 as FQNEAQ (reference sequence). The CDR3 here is CASSLGKTGDGNTGELFF. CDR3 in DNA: TGTGCCAGCAGCTTAGGGAAGACAGGGGATGGGAACACCGGGGAGCTGTTTTTT.

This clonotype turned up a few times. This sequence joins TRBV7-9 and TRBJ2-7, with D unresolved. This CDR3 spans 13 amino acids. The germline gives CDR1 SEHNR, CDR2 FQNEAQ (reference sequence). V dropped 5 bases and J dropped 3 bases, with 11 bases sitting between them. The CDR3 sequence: CASSPRRSYEQYV. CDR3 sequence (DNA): TGTGCCAGCAGCCCCCGACGGAGCTACGAGCAGTACGTC.

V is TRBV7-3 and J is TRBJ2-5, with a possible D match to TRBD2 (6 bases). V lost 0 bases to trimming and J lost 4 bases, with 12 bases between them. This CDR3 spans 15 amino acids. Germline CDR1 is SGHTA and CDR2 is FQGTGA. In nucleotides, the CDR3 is TGTGCCAGCAGCTTAACGTCGGGAGAAGCAGAGACCCAGTACTTC. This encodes CASSLTSGEAETQYF.

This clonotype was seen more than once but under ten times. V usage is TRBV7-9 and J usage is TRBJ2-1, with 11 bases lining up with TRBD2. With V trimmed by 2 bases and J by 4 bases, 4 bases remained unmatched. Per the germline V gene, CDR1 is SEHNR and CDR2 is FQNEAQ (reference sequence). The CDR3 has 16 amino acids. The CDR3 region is CASSLPGLAEYNEQFF. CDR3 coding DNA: TGTGCCAGCAGCTTACCGGGACTAGCGGAATACAATGAGCAGTTCTTC.

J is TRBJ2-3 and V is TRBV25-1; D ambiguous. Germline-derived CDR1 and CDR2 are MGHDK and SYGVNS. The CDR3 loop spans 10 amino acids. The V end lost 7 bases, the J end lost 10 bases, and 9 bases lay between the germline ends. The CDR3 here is CASKRWAQYF. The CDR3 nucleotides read TGTGCCAGCAAGCGATGGGCGCAGTATTTT.

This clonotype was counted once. The CDR3 DNA follows: TGTGCCAGCAGCTTTGGGGGGGCCAGGACCGGGGAGCTGTTTTTT. Encoded protein: CASSFGGARTGELFF. The rearrangement uses TRBV7-6 and TRBJ2-2, with D possibly TRBD2 on 7 matching bases. Germline V lookup: CDR1 SGHVS, CDR2 FNYEAQ. There are 15 residues in the CDR3. Trimming took off 3 bases at V and 5 bases at J, with 13 bases between the two ends.

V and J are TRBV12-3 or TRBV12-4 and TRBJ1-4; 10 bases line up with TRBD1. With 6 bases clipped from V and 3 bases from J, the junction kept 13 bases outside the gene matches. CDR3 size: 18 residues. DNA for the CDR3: TGTGCCAGCAGCCCGAGACAGGGGGCAGGGATGGCTAATGAAAAACTGTTTTTT. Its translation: CASSPRQGAGMANEKLFF.

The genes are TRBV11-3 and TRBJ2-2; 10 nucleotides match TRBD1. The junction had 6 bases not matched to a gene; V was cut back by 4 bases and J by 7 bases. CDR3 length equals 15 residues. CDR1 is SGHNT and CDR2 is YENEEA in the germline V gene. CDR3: CASSSRDRGGGELFF. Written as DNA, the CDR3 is TGTGCCAGCAGCTCCCGGGACAGGGGCGGCGGGGAGCTGTTTTTT.

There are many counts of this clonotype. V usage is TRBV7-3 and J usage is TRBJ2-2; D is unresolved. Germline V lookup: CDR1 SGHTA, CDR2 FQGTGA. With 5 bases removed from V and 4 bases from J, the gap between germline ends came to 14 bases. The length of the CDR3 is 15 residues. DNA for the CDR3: TGTGCCAGCAGCCCCACCGAGTGGGGCACCGGGGAGCTGTTTTTT. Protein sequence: CASSPTEWGTGELFF.

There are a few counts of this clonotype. CDR3 amino acids: CASSLFSGRTYEQYF. The CDR3 DNA follows: TGTGCCAGCAGCTTATTTTCAGGACGGACGTACGAGCAGTACTTC. The rearrangement joins TRBV11-2 to TRBJ2-7, with D unresolved. Germline V gene sequence: CDR1 SGHAT, CDR2 FQNNGV. The length of the CDR3 is 15 residues. V shed 2 bases and J shed 4 bases, with 15 bases lying between them.

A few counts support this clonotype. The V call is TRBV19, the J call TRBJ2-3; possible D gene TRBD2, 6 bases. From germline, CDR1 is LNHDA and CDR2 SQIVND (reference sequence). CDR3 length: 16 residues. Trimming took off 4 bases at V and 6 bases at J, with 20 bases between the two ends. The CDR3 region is CASSNPREPDGDTQYF. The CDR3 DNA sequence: TGTGCCAGTAGTAACCCCCGGGAGCCCGATGGGGATACGCAGTATTTT.